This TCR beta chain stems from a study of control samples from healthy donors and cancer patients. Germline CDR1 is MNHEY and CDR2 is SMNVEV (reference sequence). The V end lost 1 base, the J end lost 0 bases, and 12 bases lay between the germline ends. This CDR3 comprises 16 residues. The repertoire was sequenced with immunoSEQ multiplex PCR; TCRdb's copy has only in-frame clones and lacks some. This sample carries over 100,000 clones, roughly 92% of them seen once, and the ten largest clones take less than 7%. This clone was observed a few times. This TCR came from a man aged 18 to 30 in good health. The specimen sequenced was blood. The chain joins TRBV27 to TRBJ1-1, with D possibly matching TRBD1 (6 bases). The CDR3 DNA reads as TGTGCCAGCAGTTTATTGGGACACGGAGTGAACACTGAAGCTTTCTTT. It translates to CASSLLGHGVNTEAFF.